The rows below give T cell receptor beta chains drawn from one sample of a study of regulatory T cells in long-lasting Graves disease. TCRdb re-called the multiplex PCR reads with MiXCR, one entry per CDR3 protein. Among a few hundred thousand distinct CDR3 sequences listed, 20% to 25% were seen once. The sequences come from peripheral blood mononuclear cells (PBMCs), collected at new diagnosis, from a patient treated with antithyroid drugs. The receptors were gathered from a female donor with Graves disease. Both conserved end residues are trimmed from each CDR3.

v_call	j_call	cdr3_aa
TRBV6-5	TRBJ1-2	ASSYSTGRGGYT
TRBV19	TRBJ1-2	ASSRDRELGYT
TRBV2	TRBJ1-6	ASSERVSYNSPLH
TRBV7-2	TRBJ2-2	ASSLSVSYGELF
TRBV7-9	TRBJ1-3	ASSLARDTIY
TRBV12-5	TRBJ2-3	ASGSQWRSHRPPDTQY
TRBV11-2	TRBJ2-7	ASSFGVTEGMQY
TRBV20-1	TRBJ2-6	SARDSLGLDSGANVLT
TRBV12-3/TRBV12-4	TRBJ1-6	ASSQRWTTGSSPLH
TRBV24-1	TRBJ2-1	ATSRDSYNEQF
TRBV12-3/TRBV12-4	TRBJ2-6	ASSQTQGANVLT
TRBV4-3	TRBJ2-7	ASSQARGNEQY
TRBV29-1	TRBJ2-1	SVDAGTSGGNEQF
TRBV4-1	TRBJ1-1	ASSQGQGGTEAF
TRBV6-2/TRBV6-3	TRBJ1-4	ASSYSSEATNEKLF
TRBV15	TRBJ1-1	ATSRAPRDEAF
TRBV2	TRBJ2-3	ASSVARDTQY
TRBV20-1	TRBJ2-3	SALGLRGGDTQY
TRBV2	TRBJ1-1	ASSDSGPVGNTEAF
TRBV27	.	ASSHEAQETQY
TRBV15	TRBJ2-7	ATSRGVSGRGIRYEQY
TRBV24-1	TRBJ2-1	ATSGGGGWYEQF
TRBV7-2	TRBJ2-4	ASSLNPGADIQY
TRBV4-2	TRBJ2-7	ASSQAPTALSYEQY
TRBV2	TRBJ2-5	ASRLLATAETQY
TRBV7-6	TRBJ2-3	ASSAGTSGGGRYTQY
TRBV7-9	TRBJ1-2	ASSIKGGPSSGYT
TRBV5-4	TRBJ2-1	ASSFIAGGPGGDNEQF